One sample yielded the 20 T cell receptor beta chains listed below, sequenced in a study of cytomegalovirus exposure and HLA in healthy donors (dated by TCRdb to 2016 to 2017). Library creation used the immunoSEQ multiplex PCR assay. The multiplex PCR relied on a mix of 60 forward primers for TCR Vbeta segments and 13 reverse primers for TCR Jbeta segments. TCRdb re-hosts the immuneACCESS table, in-frame sequences only. Its copies lack some clones; in the studies checked, an unresolved V gene accounts for under half of them, and the cause for the rest is not known. This sample gives about 130,000 clones in total; 80% of them show up just once. 1% of the sample rests with the top ten. Sequencing was performed on PBMCs. The receptors were sampled from a man aged 35 to 55 in good health and CMV-seronegative.

This clone was seen a few times. CDR3 sequence (DNA): TGTGCCAGCAGCTTAGGCCACTACAATGAGCAGTTCTTC. Its translation: CASSLGHYNEQFF. This rearrangement joins TRBV7-3 to TRBJ2-1; D gene unclear. Trimming took 2 bases from V and 3 from J, leaving 5 bases between them. The CDR3 length is 13 residues. CDR1 and CDR2 (germline): SGHTA, FQGTGA.

This clone occurred once. The genes are TRBV28 and TRBJ2-7, with D tentatively TRBD1 (5 bases). CDR1 and CDR2 from the germline V gene are MDHEN and SYDVKM. This CDR3 contains 14 residues. Trimming cost V 5 bases and J 7 bases, with 18 bases left between them. Written as DNA, the CDR3 is TGTGCCAGCAGTGTGCCAGGGAAGGTCCGGGAGCAGTACTTC. Its translation: CASSVPGKVREQYF.

V and J are TRBV6-1 and TRBJ2-5, with 7 bases identical to TRBD2. In germline, CDR1 is MNHNS, CDR2 SASEGT. The CDR3 runs to 13 residues. Trimming cost V 6 bases and J 4 bases; bases outside gene matches: 5. The CDR3 is CASSGGRRETQYF. Here the CDR3 DNA reads TGTGCCAGCAGCGGGGGGAGGCGAGAGACCCAGTACTTC.

A single count supports this clone. The chain links TRBV27 to TRBJ1-5; D ambiguous. The length of the CDR3 is 12 residues. V was cut by 3 bases and J by 3 bases, with 3 bases left in between. CDR1 is MNHEY, CDR2 SMNVEV, per germline (reference sequence). CDR3: CASSFHNQPQHF. CDR3 DNA sequence: TGTGCCAGCAGTTTTCACAATCAGCCCCAGCATTTT.

On this clone itself: Within the sample, other DNA sequences also encode this same CDR3. V is TRBV5-1 and J is TRBJ2-1; D gene unclear. V gave up 0 bases and J gave up 4 bases, with 5 bases separating them. This CDR3 is 13 amino acids long. The V gene's germline CDR1 is SGHRS and CDR2 YFSETQ. The CDR3 sequence: CASSLGQYNEQFF. The CDR3 DNA sequence: TGCGCCAGCAGCTTGGGTCAGTACAATGAGCAGTTCTTC.

The chain combines TRBV2 with TRBJ2-1, with 7 bases identical to TRBD1. Trimming took 4 bases from V and 7 from J; bases not matched to a gene: 4. Germline-derived CDR1 and CDR2 are SNHLY and FYNNEI. This CDR3 region has 13 residues. The CDR3 coding sequence is TGTGCCAGCAGTGGACCACAGGGGAATGAGCAGTTCTTC. Protein: CASSGPQGNEQFF.

The chain uses TRBV7-2 and TRBJ2-5, with 11 bases matching TRBD2. The V segment lost 4 bases and the J segment 3 bases; nucleotides outside the gene matches: 4. The CDR3 contains 15 residues. Germline V gene lookup returns CDR1 SGHTA and CDR2 FQGNSA. The CDR3 is CASSYQTSGKETQYF. As DNA, the CDR3 is TGTGCCAGCAGCTACCAGACTAGCGGGAAAGAGACCCAGTACTTC.

This clone was picked up one time. The rearrangement uses TRBV5-1 and TRBJ2-2; D unresolved. The V end lost 4 bases, the J end lost 2 bases, and 9 bases lay between the germline ends. Germline lookup yields CDR1 SGHRS and CDR2 YFSETQ. The length of the CDR3 is 14 residues. The CDR3 bases are TGCGCCAGCAGCGACGGAGATAACACCGGGGAGCTGTTTTTT. It yields the protein CASSDGDNTGELFF.

The V and J genes are TRBV4-2 and TRBJ2-7, with 8 bases fitting TRBD2. Germline-derived CDR1 and CDR2 are LGHNA and YNFKEQ. Losses at the gene ends were 3 bases for V and 0 bases for J; bases not matched to a gene: 10. This CDR3 spans 17 amino acids. The CDR3 region is CASSHPRGGLGSYEQYF. DNA of the CDR3: TGTGCCAGCAGCCACCCTCGGGGGGGCTTGGGCTCCTACGAGCAGTACTTC.

The chain is built from TRBV28 and TRBJ1-1, with 9 bases identical to TRBD1. This CDR3 has 15 amino acids. V was pared by 5 bases and J by 6 bases, with 10 bases of the junction left unmatched. CDR1 is MDHEN, CDR2 SYDVKM, per germline. The CDR3 loop is CASSLPGQGRPEAFF. The CDR3 DNA follows: TGTGCCAGCAGTCTCCCAGGACAGGGGAGGCCTGAAGCTTTCTTT. The variable domain in full, with the rest retrieved from reference TRBV28 and TRBJ1-1, is DVKVTQSSRYLVKRTGEKVFLECVQDMDHENMFWYRQDPGLGLRLIYFSYDVKMKEKGDIPEGYSVSREKKERFSLILESASTNQTSMYLCASSLPGQGRPEAFFGQGTRLTVV.

This clone was seen more than once but under ten times. The chain has TRBV28 and TRBJ1-1; 7 bases line up with TRBD1. From germline, CDR1 is MDHEN and CDR2 SYDVKM. Unmatched junction bases numbered 6, after V lost 5 bases and J lost 0 bases. The CDR3 consists of 15 residues. For the CDR3, the DNA is TGTGCCAGCAGTCCCCCGACAGGGATGAACACTGAAGCTTTCTTT. This gives the protein CASSPPTGMNTEAFF.

V usage is TRBV4-1 and J usage is TRBJ2-3, with 8 positions matching TRBD2. Germline V CDR1 and CDR2: MGHRA, YSYEKL. V lost 2 bases, J lost 4 bases, and 2 bases stayed unmatched. The CDR3 extends over 14 amino acids. The DNA for the CDR3 is TGCGCCAGCAGCCAACGGGAGGGGGCAGATACGCAGTATTTT. Its protein is CASSQREGADTQYF.

The chain recombines TRBV4-1 with TRBJ2-7; D unclear. The CDR3 sequence is 13 residues long. V was trimmed by 4 bases and J by 4 bases, leaving 11 bases between them. CDR1 is MGHRA, CDR2 YSYEKL, per germline. CDR3 DNA sequence: TGCGCCAGCAGCCGAGAACATCAGTACGAGCAGTACTTC. Encoded protein: CASSREHQYEQYF.

The V and J genes are TRBV5-1 and TRBJ2-3; D unresolved. The length of the CDR3 is 14 residues. Germline V CDR1 and CDR2: SGHRS, YFSETQ. Trimming pared 1 base from V and 1 base from J, leaving 7 bases between. Here the CDR3 DNA reads TGCGCCAGCAGCTTGTTCTCAGGCACAGATACGCAGTATTTT. The encoded protein is CASSLFSGTDTQYF.

The chain recombines TRBV30 with TRBJ1-6; 9 bases are a match to TRBD1. CDR3 size: 15 residues. Trimming cost V 5 bases and J 6 bases; bases outside gene matches: 8. The germline V gene encodes CDR1 GTSNPN and CDR2 SVGIG (reference sequence). The CDR3 sequence is CAWDRTGATNSPLHF. The CDR3 region has the DNA TGTGCCTGGGATCGGACAGGGGCGACTAATTCACCCCTCCACTTT.

V is TRBV2 and J is TRBJ1-3, with unresolved D. Deletions cut 4 bases from V and 9 bases from J, with 7 bases between. Germline V gene lookup returns CDR1 SNHLY and CDR2 FYNNEI. CDR3 length equals 11 residues. The DNA of the CDR3 is TGTGCCAGCAGTGTCGAGCTCACCATATATTTT. Translated, it gives CASSVELTIYF.

The chain has TRBV28 and TRBJ2-5, with D possibly matching TRBD2 (5 bases). Trimming removed 7 bases from V and 1 base from J, with 16 bases in between. Germline V gene lookup returns CDR1 MDHEN and CDR2 SYDVKM. This CDR3 has 15 amino acids. CDR3 bases: TGTGCCAGCATCAGTGGCGGGTTGGGCCAAGAGACCCAGTACTTC. Translated, it gives CASISGGLGQETQYF. Full variable domain (remainder filled in from reference TRBV28 and TRBJ2-5): DVKVTQSSRYLVKRTGEKVFLECVQDMDHENMFWYRQDPGLGLRLIYFSYDVKMKEKGDIPEGYSVSREKKERFSLILESASTNQTSMYLCASISGGLGQETQYFGPGTRLLVL.

The CDR3 region has the DNA TGTGCCAGCAGTGAAGAGTTGCTAGCGGCCACCGGGGCAGATACGCAGTATTTT. This translates into CASSEELLAATGADTQYF. The chain carries TRBV2 and TRBJ2-3, with 7 bases identical to TRBD2. Germline lookup yields CDR1 SNHLY and CDR2 FYNNEI. The V gene end was trimmed by 1 base and the J gene end by 4 bases; junction bases not matched to a gene: 14. The CDR3 is 18 residues long.

V and J are TRBV6-5 and TRBJ2-7, with D possibly being TRBD1 (5 bases). Germline V CDR1 and CDR2: MNHEY, SVGAGI. V lost 2 bases and J lost 6, with 17 bases in between. The length of the CDR3 is 15 residues. In nucleotides, the CDR3 is TGTGCCAGCAGTTACGGTCTAGGTGGGGCGTCCGAGCAGTACTTC. This encodes CASSYGLGGASEQYF.

The CDR3 DNA follows: TGTGCCAGCAGTTTATCCCGGACAGGGGTGAACACTGAAGCTTTCTTT. This codes for CASSLSRTGVNTEAFF. The chain has TRBV27 and TRBJ1-1, with TRBD1 matching over 9 bases. V lost 0 bases and J lost 0; bases outside the gene matches: 2. CDR1 MNHEY and CDR2 SMNVEV come from the germline V gene (reference sequence). The CDR3 contains 16 residues.